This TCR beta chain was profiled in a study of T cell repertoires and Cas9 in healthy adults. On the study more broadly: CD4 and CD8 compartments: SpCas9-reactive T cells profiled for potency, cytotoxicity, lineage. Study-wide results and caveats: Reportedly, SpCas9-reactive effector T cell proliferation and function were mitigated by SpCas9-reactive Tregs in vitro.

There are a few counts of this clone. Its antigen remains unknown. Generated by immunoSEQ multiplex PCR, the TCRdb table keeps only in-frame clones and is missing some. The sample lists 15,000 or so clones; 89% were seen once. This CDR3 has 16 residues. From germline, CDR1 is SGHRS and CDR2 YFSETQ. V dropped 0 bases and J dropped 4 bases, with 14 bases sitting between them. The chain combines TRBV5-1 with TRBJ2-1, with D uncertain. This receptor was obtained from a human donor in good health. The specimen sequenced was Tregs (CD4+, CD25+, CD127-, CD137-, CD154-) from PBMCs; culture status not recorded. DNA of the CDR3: TGCGCCAGCAGCTTGGCCCAGACCGACCTATACAATGAGCAGTTCTTC. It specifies CASSLAQTDLYNEQFF.